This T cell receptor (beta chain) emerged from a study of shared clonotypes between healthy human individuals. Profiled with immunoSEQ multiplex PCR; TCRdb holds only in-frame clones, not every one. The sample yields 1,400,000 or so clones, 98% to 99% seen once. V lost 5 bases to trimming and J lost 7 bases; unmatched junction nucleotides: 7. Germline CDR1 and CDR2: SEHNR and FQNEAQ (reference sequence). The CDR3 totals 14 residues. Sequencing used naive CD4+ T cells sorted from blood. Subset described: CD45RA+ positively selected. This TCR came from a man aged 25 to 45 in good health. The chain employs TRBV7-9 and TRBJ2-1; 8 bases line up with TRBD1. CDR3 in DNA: TGTGCCAGCAGCCGACAGGGGCGGGAAAATGAGCAGTTCTTC. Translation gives CASSRQGRENEQFF.